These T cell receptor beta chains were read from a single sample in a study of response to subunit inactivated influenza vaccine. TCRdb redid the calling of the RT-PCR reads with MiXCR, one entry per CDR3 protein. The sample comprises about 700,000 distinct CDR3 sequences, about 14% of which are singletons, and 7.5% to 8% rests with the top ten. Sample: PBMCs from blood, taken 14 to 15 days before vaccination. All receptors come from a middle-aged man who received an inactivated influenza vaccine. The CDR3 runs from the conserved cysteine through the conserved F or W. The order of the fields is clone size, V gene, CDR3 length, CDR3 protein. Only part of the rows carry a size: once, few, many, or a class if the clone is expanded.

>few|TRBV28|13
CASRTTRNYGYTF
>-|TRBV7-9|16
CASSPSSSSYNSPLHF
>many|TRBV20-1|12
CSATGGLFEQFF
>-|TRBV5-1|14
CASSEVPAYNEQFF
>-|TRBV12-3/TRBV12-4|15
CASSLVVTGPLEAFF
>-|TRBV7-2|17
CASSPITTGLAGAVLFF
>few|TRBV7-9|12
CASSFDSGEQFF
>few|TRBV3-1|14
CASSPPLQGNGYTF
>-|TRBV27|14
CASSRGHKNQPQHF
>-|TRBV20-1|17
CSARDWRVSAMNTEAFF
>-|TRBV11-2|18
CTSSNLGGLAGGQETQYF
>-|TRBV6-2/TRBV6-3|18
CASSLGLTGGHSTDTQYF
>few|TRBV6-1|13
CASSDRSLGEQFF
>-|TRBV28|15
CASSKRQGLSYEQYF
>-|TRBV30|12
CAWSASNQPQHF
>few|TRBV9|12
CASSGLNYEQYF
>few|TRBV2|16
CASSRRRGPPGGEQYF
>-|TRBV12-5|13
CASAWTEKETQYF
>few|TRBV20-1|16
CSARDSSGGSYNEQFF
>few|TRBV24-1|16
CATSETGTSGGPRQFF
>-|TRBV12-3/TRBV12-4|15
CASSPLFRVGTEAFF
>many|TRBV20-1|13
CSATGTGGETQYF
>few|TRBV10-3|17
CAISAFIGRRNTGELFF
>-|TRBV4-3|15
CASSQELAGVAEQYF
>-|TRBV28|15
CASRPTGQGRHEQYF
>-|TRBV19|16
CASSIRAPGSYNEQFF
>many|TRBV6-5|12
CASTPDHYRQFF
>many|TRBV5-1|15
CASSLVSSGSYEQYF
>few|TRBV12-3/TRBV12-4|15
CASSRGGGTNEKLFF
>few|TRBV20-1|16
CSARDRVTGDGNTIYF
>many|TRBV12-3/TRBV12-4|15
CASTRSFPTGEEQFF
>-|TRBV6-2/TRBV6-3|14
CASSYRTLTDTQYF
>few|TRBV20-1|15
CSASSPDRLLYEQYF
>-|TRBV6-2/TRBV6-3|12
CASAYRAYEQFF
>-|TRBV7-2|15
CASFTRTSMADTQYF
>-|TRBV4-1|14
CASSQRELNTEAFF
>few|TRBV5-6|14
CASCRLTGEETQYF
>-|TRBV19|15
CATKRGGSNTGELFF
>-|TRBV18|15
CASSRHTGAEETQYF
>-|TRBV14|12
CASSTTAYEQYF
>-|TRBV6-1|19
CASSEVWQGIRQTRGTQYF